Reported below is one TCR beta chain. The sample comes from a study of T cells expressing NK-cell markers. Overall study: Out of eight donors sequenced, seven tested HCMV-seropositive and the remaining one seronegative.

TCRdb reworked the 5' RACE reads into one entry per CDR3 protein, no DNA. The sample holds some 600,000 distinct CDR3 sequences. CDR1 is SGHTA and CDR2 is FQGTGA in the germline V gene. This CDR3 has 15 amino acids. J is TRBJ2-3 and V is TRBV7-3; TCRdb returns TRBD2, unconfirmable since there is no DNA. Source material: blood T cells: a sorted CD56 or NKG2C T cell subset, CD4+ or CD8+ T cells, or bulk PBMC T cells (not recorded which). The TCR was taken from a man aged 18 to 30 in good health. CDR3 sequence reads: CASSLAGGPADTQYF.